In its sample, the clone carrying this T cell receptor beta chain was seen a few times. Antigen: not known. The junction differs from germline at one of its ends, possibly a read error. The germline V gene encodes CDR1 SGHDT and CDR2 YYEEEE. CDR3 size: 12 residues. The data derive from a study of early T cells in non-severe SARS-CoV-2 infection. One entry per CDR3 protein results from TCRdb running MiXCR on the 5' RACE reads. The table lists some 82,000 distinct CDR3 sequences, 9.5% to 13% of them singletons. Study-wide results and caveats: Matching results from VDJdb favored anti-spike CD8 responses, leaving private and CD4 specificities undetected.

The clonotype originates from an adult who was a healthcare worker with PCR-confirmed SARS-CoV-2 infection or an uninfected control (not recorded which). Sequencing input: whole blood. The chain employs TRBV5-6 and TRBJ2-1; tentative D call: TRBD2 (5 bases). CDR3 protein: CASSSTGKSQWF. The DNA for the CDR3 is TGTGCCAGCAGCTCCACGGGAAAATCACAATGGTTC.